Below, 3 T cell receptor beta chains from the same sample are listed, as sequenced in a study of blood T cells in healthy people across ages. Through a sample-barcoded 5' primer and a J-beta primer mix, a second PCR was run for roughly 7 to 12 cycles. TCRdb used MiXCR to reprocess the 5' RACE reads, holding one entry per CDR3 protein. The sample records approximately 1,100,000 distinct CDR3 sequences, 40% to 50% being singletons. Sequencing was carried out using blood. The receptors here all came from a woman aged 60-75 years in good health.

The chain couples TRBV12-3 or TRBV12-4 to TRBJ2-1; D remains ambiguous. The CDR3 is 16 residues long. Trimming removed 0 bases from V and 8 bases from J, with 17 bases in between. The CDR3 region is CASSLAGLAREDEQFF. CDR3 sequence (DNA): TGTGCCAGCAGTTTAGCCGGGTTAGCAAGAGAAGATGAGCAGTTCTTC.

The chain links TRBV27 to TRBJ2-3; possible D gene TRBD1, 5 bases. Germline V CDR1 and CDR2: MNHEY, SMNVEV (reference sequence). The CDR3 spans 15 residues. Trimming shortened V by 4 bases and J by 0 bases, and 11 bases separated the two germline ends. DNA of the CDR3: TGTGCCAGCAGTTCTGGACACATCAGCACAGATACGCAGTATTTT. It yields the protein CASSSGHISTDTQYF.

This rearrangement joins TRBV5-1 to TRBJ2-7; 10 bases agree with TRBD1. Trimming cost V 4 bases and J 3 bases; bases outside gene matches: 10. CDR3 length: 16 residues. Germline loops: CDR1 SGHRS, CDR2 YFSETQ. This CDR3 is CASSPMRDRGDYEQYF. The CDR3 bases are TGCGCCAGCAGCCCGATGAGGGACAGGGGAGACTACGAGCAGTACTTC.